A selection of T cell receptor beta chains follows, all from one sample in a study of OX40 agonist ivuxolimab in advanced cancers. Assay: immunoSEQ multiplex PCR; the TCRdb copy retains only in-frame clones and omits some. The data show 20,000 to 25,000 clones, about 88% seen once. This specimen consisted of CD4+ or CD8+ T cells sorted from blood, obtained in a trial of the OX40 agonist ivuxolimab. These receptors originate from an adult with an advanced solid tumor such as melanoma, head and neck, liver or kidney cancer. Each CDR3 is given with its conserved first and last residue. The order of the fields is D gene, clone size, V gene, J gene, CDR3 protein, CDR3 DNA. D genes are given only for firm matches. Where a row states a size, it is once, few, many or the class of an expanded clone; other rows omit it.

TRBD2	-	TRBV5-1	TRBJ2-2	CASSLEPGGGPANTGELFF	TGCGCCAGCAGCTTGGAGCCCGGGGGGGGACCCGCGAACACCGGGGAGCTGTTTTTT
-	-	TRBV9	TRBJ1-2	CASAGKGTTF	TGTGCCAGCGCCGGGAAGGGTACCACCTTC
-	-	TRBV11-2	TRBJ1-1	CASSRGPRDEAFF	TGTGCCAGCAGCCGGGGCCCCCGAGATGAAGCTTTCTTT
-	-	TRBV7-9	TRBJ2-3	CASSLVSEDTQYF	TGTGCCAGCAGCTTAGTTTCAGAAGATACGCAGTATTTT
TRBD2	few	TRBV7-3	TRBJ2-1	CASSLESLAGGWNEQFF	TGTGCCAGCAGCTTAGAATCCCTAGCGGGGGGCTGGAATGAGCAGTTCTTC
-	-	TRBV6-5	TRBJ2-7	CASSPGHYEQYF	TGTGCCAGCAGTCCGGGACATTACGAGCAGTACTTC
-	-	TRBV5-6	TRBJ1-5	CASSLAGQGPLQPQHF	TGTGCCAGCAGCTTGGCCGGGCAGGGACCATTACAGCCCCAGCATTTT
-	once	TRBV27	TRBJ1-5	CASSLSIPGSGAPQHF	TGTGCCAGCAGTTTATCGATCCCAGGGTCGGGTGCGCCCCAGCATTTT
-	-	TRBV9	TRBJ2-3	CASQPQPERTWTTTSSTDTQYF	TGTGCCAGCCAACCGCAGCCCGAGAGAACTTGGACCACCACTTCTAGCACAGATACGCAGTATTTT
TRBD2	-	TRBV27	TRBJ2-7	CASSSSLAGAYEQYF	TGTGCCAGCAGTTCTTCCCTAGCGGGCGCCTACGAGCAGTACTTC
-	-	TRBV27	TRBJ1-6	CASGPGGEWNSPLHF	TGTGCCAGCGGGCCGGGGGGGGAGTGGAATTCACCCCTCCACTTT
TRBD1	once	TRBV27	TRBJ1-2	CASTRQGRDGYTF	TGTGCCAGCACCAGACAGGGGCGAGATGGCTACACCTTC
TRBD1	-	TRBV5-6	TRBJ1-4	CASTTGAGEKLFF	TGTGCCAGCACCACAGGGGCAGGTGAAAAACTGTTTTTT
-	-	TRBV30	TRBJ1-2	CAWSDTYGYTF	TGTGCCTGGAGTGACACCTATGGCTACACCTTC
-	-	TRBV4-1	TRBJ1-3	CASSPAEGTGNTIYF	TGCGCCAGCAGCCCGGCGGAAGGGACTGGAAACACCATATATTTT
-	-	TRBV6-6	TRBJ2-5	CASSYSRDMVGTQYF	TGTGCCAGCAGTTACTCCCGGGACATGGTCGGGACCCAGTACTTC
TRBD1	-	TRBV7-6	TRBJ2-7	CASSFRRAGTGDYEQYF	TGTGCCAGCAGCTTCCGAAGGGCGGGGACAGGAGACTACGAGCAGTACTTC
-	-	TRBV30	TRBJ1-2	CAWREGSGVGYTF	TGTGCCTGGAGGGAAGGGAGTGGGGTTGGCTACACCTTC